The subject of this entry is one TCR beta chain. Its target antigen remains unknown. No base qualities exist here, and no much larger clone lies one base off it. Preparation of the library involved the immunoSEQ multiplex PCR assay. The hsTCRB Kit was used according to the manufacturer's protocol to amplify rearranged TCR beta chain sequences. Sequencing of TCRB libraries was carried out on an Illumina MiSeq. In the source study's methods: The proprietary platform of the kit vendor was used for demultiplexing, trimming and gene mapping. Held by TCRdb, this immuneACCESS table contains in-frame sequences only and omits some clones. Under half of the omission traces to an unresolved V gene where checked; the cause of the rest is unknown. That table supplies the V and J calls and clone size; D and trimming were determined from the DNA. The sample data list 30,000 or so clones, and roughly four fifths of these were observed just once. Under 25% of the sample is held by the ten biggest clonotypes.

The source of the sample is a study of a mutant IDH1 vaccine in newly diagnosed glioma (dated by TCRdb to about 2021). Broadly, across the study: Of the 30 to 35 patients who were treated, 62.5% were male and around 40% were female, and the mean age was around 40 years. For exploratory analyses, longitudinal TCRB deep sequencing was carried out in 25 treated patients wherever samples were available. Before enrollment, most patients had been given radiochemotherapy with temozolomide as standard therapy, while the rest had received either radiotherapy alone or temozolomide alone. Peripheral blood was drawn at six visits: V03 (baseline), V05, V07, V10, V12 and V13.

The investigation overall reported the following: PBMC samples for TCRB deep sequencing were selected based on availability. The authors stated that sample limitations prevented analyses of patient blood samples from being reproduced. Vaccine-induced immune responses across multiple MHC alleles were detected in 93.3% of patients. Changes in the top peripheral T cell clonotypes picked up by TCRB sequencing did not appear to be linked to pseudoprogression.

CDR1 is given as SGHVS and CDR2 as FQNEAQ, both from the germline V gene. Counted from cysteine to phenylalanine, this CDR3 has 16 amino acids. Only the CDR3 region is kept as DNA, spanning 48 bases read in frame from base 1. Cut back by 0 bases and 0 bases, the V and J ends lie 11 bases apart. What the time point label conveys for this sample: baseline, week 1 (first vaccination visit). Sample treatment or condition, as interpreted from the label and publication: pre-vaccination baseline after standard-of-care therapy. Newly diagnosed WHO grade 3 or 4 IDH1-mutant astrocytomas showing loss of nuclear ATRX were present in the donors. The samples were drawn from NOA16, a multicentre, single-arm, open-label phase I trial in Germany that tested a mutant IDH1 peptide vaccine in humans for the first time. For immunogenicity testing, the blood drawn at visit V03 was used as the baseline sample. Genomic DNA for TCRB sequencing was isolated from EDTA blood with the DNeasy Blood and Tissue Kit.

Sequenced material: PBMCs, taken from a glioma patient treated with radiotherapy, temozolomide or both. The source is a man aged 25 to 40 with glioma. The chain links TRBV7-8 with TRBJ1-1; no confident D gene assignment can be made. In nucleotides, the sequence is TGTGCCAGCAGCTTAGCCCGGGCAGTTGTGAACACTGAAGCTTTCTTT. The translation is CASSLARAVVNTEAFF.